This T cell receptor beta chain was captured in a study of response to subunit inactivated influenza vaccine. Whole-study results and caveats: Authors proposed each seasonal influenza vaccination draws in few new T cells.

The CDR3 is made up of 14 amino acids. V dropped 5 bases and J dropped 4 bases, with 14 bases sitting between them. A word on this clonotype: Its cognate antigen is unknown.

In TCRdb, the RT-PCR reads were re-called with MiXCR into one record per CDR3 protein. The sample shows a few hundred thousand distinct CDR3 sequences, 9.5% to 12% of them seen only once. Sequenced material: PBMCs from blood, taken roughly 48 days after vaccination. This chain joins TRBV12-3 or TRBV12-4 and TRBJ2-5; D possibly uses TRBD1 or TRBD2 (6 bases each). The sequence came from a man over 45 who received an inactivated influenza vaccine. CDR3: CASSPTGRRETQYF. The CDR3 nucleotides are TGTGCCAGCAGTCCTACAGGGAGGCGAGAGACCCAGTACTTC.